The 26 T cell receptor beta chains listed next were all sequenced from one sample in a study of OX40 agonist ivuxolimab in advanced cancers. TCRdb's table, derived via immunoSEQ multiplex PCR, lists solely in-frame clones and lacks some. The data hold some 30,000 clones, with approximately 84% observed a single time. The input for sequencing was CD4+ or CD8+ T cells sorted from blood, taken in a trial of the OX40 agonist ivuxolimab. These receptors were collected from an adult with an advanced solid tumor such as melanoma, head and neck, liver or kidney cancer.

The chain joins TRBV27 to TRBJ1-1; D possibly corresponds to TRBD1 (6 bases). Germline CDR1 MNHEY, CDR2 SMNVEV (reference sequence). Trimming stripped 2 bases from V and 0 bases from J, with 16 bases between. CDR3 length: 17 amino acids. As DNA, the CDR3 is TGTGCCAGCAGTTTAAGACAGGTGGGGATCTTGAACACTGAAGCTTTCTTT. Translated, it gives CASSLRQVGILNTEAFF.

This clone was seen a few times. V usage is TRBV2 and J usage is TRBJ1-1; TRBD1 aligns across 9 bases. V shed 9 bases, J shed 1 base, and the junction held 3 bases outside the gene matches. The CDR3 loop spans 13 amino acids. Germline V gives CDR1 SNHLY, CDR2 FYNNEI. CDR3 sequence reads: CASGDRANTEAFF. The CDR3 DNA is TGTGCCAGTGGGGACAGGGCGAACACTGAAGCTTTCTTT.

The V call is TRBV7-2, the J call TRBJ1-3; D is ambiguous. Germline loops: CDR1 SGHTA, CDR2 FQGNSA. The ends were cut back, 4 bases at V and 6 bases at J, with 10 bases in the middle. The CDR3 runs to 13 residues. This CDR3 reads CASSYVGVNTIYF. CDR3 nucleotide sequence: TGTGCCAGCAGCTACGTCGGTGTAAACACCATATATTTT.

This chain uses TRBV9 with TRBJ2-7; 8 bases are shared with TRBD1. V shed 5 bases, J shed 0 bases, and the junction held 7 bases outside the gene matches. The length of the CDR3 is 15 residues. Germline assignment: CDR1 SGDLS and CDR2 YYNGEE. DNA of the CDR3: TGTGCCAGCAGTATAGGGACAGGCAGCTCCTACGAGCAGTACTTC. This codes for CASSIGTGSSYEQYF.

The CDR3 bases are TGTGCCAGCAGCCCAACAATGGTTACTGAAGCTTTCTTT. It yields the protein CASSPTMVTEAFF. The V and J genes are TRBV14 and TRBJ1-1; D ambiguous. Germline CDR1 reads SGHDN; CDR2 reads FVKESK. This CDR3 region has 13 residues. The V and J ends lost 4 bases and 5 bases respectively, with 11 bases between them. Combining the CDR3 with reference TRBV14 and TRBJ1-1 gives the whole variable domain EAGVTQFPSHSVIEKGQTVTLRCDPISGHDNLYWYRRVMGKEIKFLLHFVKESKQDESGMPNNRFLAERTGGTYSTLKVQPAELEDSGVYFCASSPTMVTEAFFGQGTRLTVV.

The rearrangement links TRBV2 to TRBJ1-2; TRBD1 matches at 11 bases. V shed 6 bases and J 9 bases; nucleotides not matched to a gene: 18. This CDR3 has 17 residues. Germline CDR1 and CDR2: SNHLY and FYNNEI. In nucleotides, the CDR3 is TGTGCCAGCAGCCTTAGGACAGGGGGCGTCTATTCTATGAGCTACACCTTC. Its translation: CASSLRTGGVYSMSYTF. The full variable domain, rest sourced from reference TRBV2 and TRBJ1-2, is EPEVTQTPSHQVTQMGQEVILRCVPISNHLYFYWYRQILGQKVEFLVSFYNNEISEKSEIFDDQFSVERPDGSNFTLKIRSTKLEDSAMYFCASSLRTGGVYSMSYTFGSGTRLTVV.

V usage is TRBV5-6 and J usage is TRBJ2-7, with D possibly matching TRBD1 (5 bases). CDR3 length: 14 amino acids. CDR1 SGHDT and CDR2 YYEEEE come from the germline V gene. Trimming shortened V by 0 bases and J by 5 bases, and 12 bases separated the two germline ends. The CDR3 coding sequence is TGTGCCAGCAGCTTGGGCAGGGTAGGAAACGAGCAGTACTTC. This gives the protein CASSLGRVGNEQYF.

The V call is TRBV7-8, the J call TRBJ1-2, with D possibly TRBD1 on 5 matching bases. Germline CDR1 and CDR2: SGHVS and FQNEAQ. The CDR3 loop spans 15 amino acids. Trimming took off 4 bases at V and 3 bases at J, with 15 bases between the two ends. The CDR3 nucleotides read TGTGCCAGCAGCTCCACCCAGGGCTTGGACTATGGCTACACCTTC. It is translated as CASSSTQGLDYGYTF.

The chain carries TRBV19 and TRBJ2-1; tentatively, D is TRBD2 (5 bases). V shed 1 base and J shed 2 bases, with 6 bases lying between them. This CDR3 region has 14 residues. Germline CDR1 is LNHDA and CDR2 is SQIVND (reference sequence). This CDR3 is CASSIAGTYNEQFF. The CDR3 DNA sequence: TGTGCCAGTAGTATAGCGGGAACCTACAATGAGCAGTTCTTC.

This clone was found many times. The chain combines TRBV7-2 with TRBJ2-7; D possibly corresponds to TRBD2 (5 bases). Trimming pared 8 bases from V and 3 bases from J, leaving 20 bases between. This CDR3 region has 15 residues. Germline V CDR1 and CDR2: SGHTA, FQGNSA. CDR3 nucleotide sequence: TGTGCCAGCCTCCAGCGGTCCGGGCTAATCTACGAGCAGTACTTC. Translation gives CASLQRSGLIYEQYF.

V gene TRBV4-1 combines with J gene TRBJ1-6; TRBD1 matches at 10 bases. With V trimmed by 1 base and J by 9 bases, 3 bases remained unmatched. Germline assignment: CDR1 MGHRA and CDR2 YSYEKL. This CDR3 contains 15 residues. The CDR3 DNA reads TGCGCCAGCAGCCAAGGGACAGGGGGAAGTTCACCCCTCCACTTT. Encoded protein: CASSQGTGGSSPLHF.

This chain joins TRBV4-1 and TRBJ2-7; 7 bases fit TRBD2. The CDR3 has 16 amino acids. CDR1 is MGHRA and CDR2 is YSYEKL in the germline V gene. The V and J ends lost 0 bases and 3 bases, in that order; junction bases with no gene match: 8. Written as DNA, the CDR3 is TGCGCCAGCAGCCAAGAAAGGAGCGGGAATTACTACGAGCAGTACTTC. Its translation: CASSQERSGNYYEQYF.

The V call is TRBV4-3, the J call TRBJ1-1; D is possibly TRBD1 (5 bases). Germline V gives CDR1 LGHNA, CDR2 YSLEER. The CDR3 consists of 14 residues. V was clipped by 2 bases and J by 4 bases, with 11 bases between them. DNA of the CDR3: TGCGCCAGCAGCCAAAATCCAGGGAGCACTGAAGCTTTCTTT. It specifies CASSQNPGSTEAFF.

The rearrangement joins TRBV11-2 to TRBJ2-3, with 8 bases lining up with TRBD1. Trimming took 0 bases from V and 5 from J; bases not matched to a gene: 10. CDR3 length equals 17 residues. CDR1 is SGHAT and CDR2 is FQNNGV in the germline V gene. CDR3 region: CASSLERGRGRKDTQYF. The CDR3 DNA sequence: TGTGCCAGCAGCTTAGAACGGGGCAGGGGGCGAAAAGATACGCAGTATTTT.

The chain links TRBV27 to TRBJ2-7; D remains ambiguous. V was clipped by 5 bases and J by 1 base, with 18 bases between them. Germline values: CDR1 MNHEY, CDR2 SMNVEV (reference sequence). This CDR3 is 16 amino acids long. In nucleotides, the CDR3 is TGTGCCAGCAGTAGTTCTTGGGTGGCTGAATCCTACGAGCAGTACTTC. Translation gives CASSSSWVAESYEQYF.

The V gene is TRBV4-1, the J gene TRBJ2-7; D is uncertain. With 0 bases removed from V and 7 bases from J, the gap between germline ends came to 13 bases. The length of the CDR3 is 14 residues. Per the germline V gene, CDR1 is MGHRA and CDR2 is YSYEKL. The CDR3 DNA reads TGCGCCAGCAGCCAAGATGGCCCATTGAATGAGCAGTACTTC. Protein: CASSQDGPLNEQYF.

This chain joins TRBV6-1 and TRBJ2-1, with D uncertain. Trimming removed 3 bases from V and 0 bases from J, with 6 bases in between. Germline CDR1 MNHNS, CDR2 SASEGT. The CDR3 contains 14 residues. The CDR3 DNA is TGTGCCAGCAGTGAGGAGAGCTCCTACAATGAGCAGTTCTTC. Its protein product is CASSEESSYNEQFF.

The chain is built from TRBV12-5 and TRBJ2-7; 9 bases are shared with TRBD1. V trimming: 4 bases; J trimming: 3 bases; junction bases outside the gene matches: 4. CDR1 and CDR2 from the germline V gene are LGHNT and FRNRAP. This CDR3 spans 14 amino acids. In DNA, the CDR3 is TGTGCTAGTGGTTCGACAGGGGGTGGCTACGAGCAGTACTTC. Amino acid sequence: CASGSTGGGYEQYF.

The chain is built from TRBV10-3 and TRBJ1-1; D is unresolved. The V gene's germline CDR1 is ENHRY and CDR2 SYGVKD. This CDR3 comprises 13 residues. The V and J ends lost 0 bases and 5 bases respectively, with 7 bases between them. The CDR3 protein is CAISESTGTEAFF. The CDR3 coding sequence is TGTGCCATCAGTGAGTCGACCGGGACTGAAGCTTTCTTT.

The V gene is TRBV2, the J gene TRBJ1-1, with 7 nucleotides matching TRBD1. The CDR3 runs 16 residues. With V trimmed by 7 bases and J by 2 bases, 13 bases remained unmatched. The germline gives CDR1 SNHLY, CDR2 FYNNEI. The CDR3 DNA reads TGTGCCAGCACTTCCCCCATTACAGGGGTTAACACTGAAGCTTTCTTT. Its translation: CASTSPITGVNTEAFF. Full variable domain (remainder filled in from reference TRBV2 and TRBJ1-1): EPEVTQTPSHQVTQMGQEVILRCVPISNHLYFYWYRQILGQKVEFLVSFYNNEISEKSEIFDDQFSVERPDGSNFTLKIRSTKLEDSAMYFCASTSPITGVNTEAFFGQGTRLTVV.

This clone was counted at least ten times. The rearrangement joins TRBV19 to TRBJ2-7; 11 bases match TRBD1. Trimming cost V 5 bases and J 4 bases; bases outside gene matches: 7. CDR1 and CDR2 (germline): LNHDA, SQIVND (reference sequence). CDR3 length equals 15 residues. CDR3 in DNA: TGTGCCAGTAGTGCCAGGACAGGGGGCAGGTACGAGCAGTACTTC. This sequence encodes CASSARTGGRYEQYF.

V and J are TRBV6-6 and TRBJ1-3; D is undetermined. The CDR3 is 15 amino acids. CDR1 and CDR2 (germline): MNHNY, SVGAGI (reference sequence). Trimming shortened V by 2 bases and J by 0 bases, and 8 bases separated the two germline ends. CDR3 protein: CASSYAHSSGNTIYF. In nucleotides, the CDR3 is TGTGCCAGCAGTTACGCCCACAGCTCTGGAAACACCATATATTTT.

The chain combines TRBV4-3 with TRBJ2-6, with D tentatively TRBD1 (6 bases). CDR1 is LGHNA, CDR2 YSLEER, per germline. This CDR3 is 17 amino acids long. Trimming pared 4 bases from V and 0 bases from J, leaving 13 bases between. In DNA form, the CDR3 reads TGCGCCAGCAGCCCTATGGACAGCGGCTCTGGGGCCAACGTCCTGACTTTC. This translates into CASSPMDSGSGANVLTF.

The chain employs TRBV4-1 and TRBJ2-7, with D perhaps TRBD1 or TRBD2 (5 bases each). There are 16 residues in the CDR3. Germline CDR1 is MGHRA and CDR2 is YSYEKL. Trimming removed 3 bases from V and 2 bases from J, with 17 bases in between. In DNA form, the CDR3 reads TGCGCCAGCAGCCACGCTATGGGGACCCGCCCCTACGAGCAGTACTTC. Encoded protein: CASSHAMGTRPYEQYF.

The chain carries TRBV27 and TRBJ2-7; D possibly corresponds to TRBD2 (6 bases). The V and J ends lost 7 bases and 3 bases respectively, with 16 bases between them. CDR3 length equals 14 residues. CDR1 MNHEY and CDR2 SMNVEV come from the germline V gene (reference sequence). The CDR3: CASKVGGEVYEQYF. DNA of the CDR3: TGTGCCAGCAAGGTCGGAGGGGAAGTCTACGAGCAGTACTTC.

The chain couples TRBV6-4 to TRBJ1-5, with D maybe TRBD1 (6 bases). Trimming stripped 3 bases from V and 9 bases from J, with 18 bases between. Germline assignment: CDR1 MRHNA and CDR2 SNTAGT. The CDR3 is made up of 15 amino acids. The CDR3 spells CASSEEAGVLWPQHF. As DNA, the CDR3 is TGTGCCAGCAGTGAAGAGGCAGGGGTGTTGTGGCCCCAGCATTTT.